The rows below give T cell receptor beta chains drawn from one sample of a study of blood T cells in healthy people across ages. Each CDR3 protein is one row after TCRdb ran MiXCR on the 5' RACE reads. The data show hundreds of thousands of distinct CDR3 sequences, with about half seen just once and less than 20% held by the top ten. Sequenced: blood. Every receptor here comes from a man older than 75 in good health. CDR3s include the opening cysteine and the closing phenylalanine or tryptophan. A D gene is named only where the DNA matches it firmly. The size entry is marked missing in some rows and otherwise reads once, few, many or a size class.

size	D	J	V	DNA	CDR3
-	-	TRBJ2-2	TRBV20-1	TGCAGTGCTAAAGAGGGCAGGGGGGCCGGGGAGCTGTTTTTT	CSAKEGRGAGELFF
-	TRBD2	TRBJ2-7	TRBV7-2	TGTGCCAGCAAGGTTAGCGGGAATACCTACGAGCAGTACTTC	CASKVSGNTYEQYF
-	-	TRBJ2-7	TRBV6-5	TGTGCCAGCAAATCGAACATTGGAGGGGGCGGCTACGAGCAGTACTTC	CASKSNIGGGGYEQYF
-	TRBD1	TRBJ2-7	TRBV12-3/TRBV12-4	TGTGCCAGCAGTCCCCGAATCGGAGGACAGGGAAAGGACGAGCAGTACTTC	CASSPRIGGQGKDEQYF
many	TRBD2	TRBJ2-3	TRBV6-1	TGTGCCAGCAGGGGCGAGACTAGCGGGAGTCTCGATACGCAGTATTTT	CASRGETSGSLDTQYF
-	-	TRBJ1-5	TRBV6-2/TRBV6-3	TGTGCCAGCAGCCGTTCGACAGCCCTTATTCTTCAGCCCCAGCATTTT	CASSRSTALILQPQHF
many	-	TRBJ2-1	TRBV7-2	TGTGCCAGCAGCCTAAACCGCTACAATGAGCAGTTCTTC	CASSLNRYNEQFF
-	TRBD2	TRBJ2-3	TRBV6-1	TGTGCCAGCAGTGATTCGACTAGCTGGAGAGATACGCAGTATTTT	CASSDSTSWRDTQYF
few	TRBD2	TRBJ2-7	TRBV28	TGTGCCAGCAGTGCAGGCGGGAGGTACGGGCAGTACTTC	CASSAGGRYGQYF
-	TRBD2	TRBJ2-3	TRBV20-1	TGCAGTGCTAGAGTTAGCGGGGGAAGTGGCACAGATACGCAGTATTTT	CSARVSGGSGTDTQYF
-	-	TRBJ2-3	TRBV2	TGTGCCAGCAGTGACCCAGCGGAGCAGTATTTT	CASSDPAEQYF
-	-	TRBJ1-4	TRBV20-1	TGCAGTGCTTATAAAGGGGGGCTAGGGGGTGAAAAACTGTTTTTT	CSAYKGGLGGEKLFF